This T cell receptor beta chain was identified in a study of shared clonotypes between healthy human individuals. CDR3 length equals 15 residues. The V end lost 0 bases, the J end lost 5 bases, and 8 bases lay between the germline ends. Per the germline V gene, CDR1 is MNHNS and CDR2 is SASEGT. Of note for this clone: Antigen unknown. The same CDR3 is also encoded by other DNA sequences in this sample.

Study-level findings and limits: An effect of sequencing depth on clonotype sharing among donors was expected.

CD4+ cells were split into CD45RA+ naive and CD45RA-negative memory subsets. The assay was carried out at the deep level. TCRdb keeps only in-frame clones here, not all; method: immunoSEQ multiplex PCR. Here the sample spans some 2.1 million clones, 95% being singletons. V gene TRBV6-1 combines with J gene TRBJ1-6, with D possibly matching TRBD1 (6 bases). This TCR came from a man aged 18 to 30 in good health. Sequenced input: naive CD4+ T cells sorted from blood. Subset given: CD45RA+ positively selected. DNA of the CDR3: TGTGCCAGCAGTGAAGCCGGGACAAATAATTCACCCCTCCACTTT. Translating gives CASSEAGTNNSPLHF.